The 29 T cell receptor beta chains given below trace back to one sample, sequenced in a study of T and B cells in COVID-19 patients. Blood genomic DNA input for TRB amplification was roughly 230-550 ng. Multiplex PCR with BIOMED2 TRB-A/B primer pools amplified TRB rearrangements. TCRdb reprocessed the multiplex PCR reads via MiXCR and lists one record per CDR3 protein. The data show more than 4,000 distinct CDR3 sequences, with 21% seen just once and over 3% held by the top ten. Sequencing used blood. The receptors shown here come from a human donor with active COVID-19.

This clonotype was observed a handful of times. The rearrangement links TRBV6-2 or TRBV6-3 to TRBJ1-1; the D gene is possibly TRBD1 (5 bases). The germline V gene encodes CDR1 MNHEY and CDR2 SVGEGT. Trimming stripped 2 bases from V and 5 bases from J, with 9 bases between. The CDR3 is made up of 13 amino acids. This CDR3 reads CASSYKGRTEAFF. CDR3 DNA sequence: TGTGCCAGCAGTTACAAGGGACGGACTGAAGCTTTCTTT.

By share of the sample, this clonotype is medium-sized. This chain connects TRBV18 to TRBJ2-5; 8 bases map to TRBD2. With V trimmed by 3 bases and J by 2 bases, 5 bases remained unmatched. Germline V gene data show CDR1 as KGHSH and CDR2 as LQKENI. There are 15 residues in the CDR3. The CDR3 loop reads CASSPSPSGQETQYF. Written as DNA, the CDR3 is TGTGCCAGCTCACCGTCCCCTAGCGGGCAAGAGACCCAGTACTTC.

Relative to its sample, this clonotype is medium-sized. The rearrangement joins TRBV27 to TRBJ2-5; the D gene is possibly TRBD2 (6 bases). The CDR3 has 15 amino acids. V lost 7 bases, J lost 4 bases, and 19 bases lay in between. The germline V gene encodes CDR1 MNHEY and CDR2 SMNVEV (reference sequence). The CDR3 nucleotides read TGTGCCAGCAAGGGAACTAGCCGTATGTCAGAGACCCAGTACTTC. This gives the protein CASKGTSRMSETQYF.

The gene calls are TRBV7-2 and TRBJ2-1, with a weak D call TRBD1 (5 bases). Germline V gene data show CDR1 as SGHTA and CDR2 as FQGNSA. The ends were cut back, 7 bases at V and 4 bases at J, with 14 bases in the middle. The CDR3 loop spans 14 amino acids. CDR3 sequence (DNA): TGTGCCAGCACCCCCTCGACAGTTTACAATGAGCAGTTCTTC. It specifies CASTPSTVYNEQFF. The entire variable domain, with the rest obtained from reference TRBV7-2 and TRBJ2-1, is as follows: GAGVSQSPSNKVTEKGKDVELRCDPISGHTALYWYRQSLGQGLEFLIYFQGNSAPDKSGLPSDRFSAERTGGSVSTLTIQRTQQEDSAVYLCASTPSTVYNEQFFGPGTRLTVL.

This clonotype is medium-sized. As DNA, the CDR3 is TGTGCCAGCAGTAGTACAGGGCGAGATACGCAGTATTTT. As protein: CASSSTGRDTQYF. The rearrangement links TRBV6-1 to TRBJ2-3; D may be TRBD1 (6 bases). The V end was cut by 5 bases, the J end by 5 bases, with 11 bases between. Germline V gene data show CDR1 as MNHNS and CDR2 as SASEGT. The CDR3 runs 13 residues.

By proportion, this clonotype is medium-sized. This rearrangement joins TRBV19 to TRBJ2-7; 14 nucleotides align to TRBD2. CDR1 LNHDA and CDR2 SQIVND come from the germline V gene (reference sequence). The ends lost 4 bases at V and 6 bases at J; junction bases unmatched: 14. The CDR3 has 18 amino acids. In nucleotides, the CDR3 is TGTGCCAGTAGTAAGTTTGGGACTAGCGGGAGTTCTCCCGCCGAGCAGTACTTC. Residues: CASSKFGTSGSSPAEQYF.

This clonotype is categorized as medium-sized. V gene TRBV27 combines with J gene TRBJ2-1, with D perhaps being TRBD1 or TRBD2 (6 bases each). The CDR3 totals 13 residues. Trimming cost V 10 bases and J 8 bases, with 18 bases left between them. From germline, CDR1 is MNHEY and CDR2 SMNVEV (reference sequence). The CDR3 coding sequence is TGTGCCACCGGGGGCCTGGCGCGCGATGAGCAGTTCTTC. Amino acid sequence: CATGGLARDEQFF.

The gene calls are TRBV4-3 and TRBJ2-1, with D possibly being TRBD2 (6 bases). CDR3 length: 16 residues. The V gene lost 1 base and the J gene lost 2 bases, with 12 bases spanning the gap. Germline V CDR1 and CDR2: LGHNA, YSLEER. The CDR3 sequence: CASSQVRGRTYNEQFF. CDR3 sequence (DNA): TGCGCCAGCAGCCAAGTTCGGGGGAGAACCTACAATGAGCAGTTCTTC.

This clonotype is labeled as medium-sized. V is TRBV19 and J is TRBJ1-2, with D possibly matching TRBD1 (6 bases). The germline CDR1 and CDR2 sequences are LNHDA and SQIVND (reference sequence). Trimming removed 5 bases from V and 2 bases from J, with 9 bases in between. The length of the CDR3 is 13 residues. CDR3 loop: CASSLDRNYGYTF. Written as DNA, the CDR3 is TGTGCCAGTAGTCTGGACAGAAACTATGGCTACACCTTC. Supplemented by reference TRBV19 and TRBJ1-2, the full variable domain reads DGGITQSPKYLFRKEGQNVTLSCEQNLNHDAMYWYRQDPGQGLRLIYYSQIVNDFQKGDIAEGYSVSREKKESFPLTVTSAQKNPTAFYLCASSLDRNYGYTFGSGTRLTVV.

The chain joins TRBV13 to TRBJ1-5; D is undetermined. Germline CDR1 is PRHDT and CDR2 is FYEKMQ (reference sequence). This CDR3 region has 15 residues. V was pared by 3 bases and J by 5 bases, with 14 bases between. The CDR3 loop reads CASSLAGREDQPQHF. The CDR3, as DNA: TGTGCCAGCAGCTTGGCCGGTAGGGAAGATCAGCCCCAGCATTTT. Supplemented by reference TRBV13 and TRBJ1-5, the full variable domain reads AAGVIQSPRHLIKEKRETATLKCYPIPRHDTVYWYQQGPGQDPQFLISFYEKMQSDKGSIPDRFSAQQFSDYHSELNMSSLELGDSALYFCASSLAGREDQPQHFGDGTRLSIL.

This clonotype was detected only a few times. The chain recombines TRBV20-1 with TRBJ1-1; possible D gene TRBD1, 6 bases. The CDR3 runs 13 residues. Germline V CDR1 and CDR2: DFQATT, SNEGSKA (reference sequence). Deletions cut 5 bases from V and 1 base from J, with 11 bases between. The CDR3 sequence is CSARRTANTEAFF. As DNA, the CDR3 is TGCAGTGCTCGTCGGACAGCGAACACTGAAGCTTTCTTT.

This clonotype was recorded once. This chain connects TRBV29-1 to TRBJ2-3; 13 bases line up with TRBD2. V trimming: 5 bases; J trimming: 3 bases; junction bases outside the gene matches: 11. In germline, CDR1 is SQVTM, CDR2 ANQGSEA. This CDR3 has 17 amino acids. This CDR3 is CSVSEVTSGRRTDTQYF. The CDR3 coding sequence is TGCAGCGTTTCTGAAGTGACTAGCGGGAGGAGGACAGATACGCAGTATTTT.

This clonotype was counted a few times. The gene calls are TRBV20-1 and TRBJ2-1; D is unclear. The CDR3 is 14 residues long. V lost 3 bases to trimming and J lost 10 bases, with 19 bases between them. Germline V gene data show CDR1 as DFQATT and CDR2 as SNEGSKA (reference sequence). The CDR3, as DNA: TGCAGTGCTAGCGACCTTCTAGGCCTAAGCGAGCAGTTCTTC. Its protein product is CSASDLLGLSEQFF.

V usage is TRBV20-1 and J usage is TRBJ2-7; D is possibly TRBD1 or TRBD2 (5 bases each). V lost 6 bases and J 4 bases, leaving 19 bases between the germline ends. Germline V gene lookup returns CDR1 DFQATT and CDR2 SNEGSKA (reference sequence). The CDR3 has 14 amino acids. CDR3 nucleotide sequence: TGCAGTGCCACCTCCGGGACGGGGATGTACGAGCAGTACTTC. It translates to CSATSGTGMYEQYF.

V usage is TRBV5-1 and J usage is TRBJ2-2; TRBD2 matches at 11 bases. V was pared by 5 bases and J by 3 bases, with 0 bases of the junction left unmatched. The CDR3 length is 14 residues. Germline V gene sequence: CDR1 SGHRS, CDR2 YFSETQ. The CDR3 loop reads CASRLAGDTGELFF. The CDR3, as DNA: TGCGCCAGCAGACTAGCGGGAGACACCGGGGAGCTGTTTTTT.

The rearrangement links TRBV5-6 to TRBJ1-2; D might be TRBD1 (6 bases). CDR3 length: 14 amino acids. Germline-derived CDR1 and CDR2 are SGHDT and YYEEEE. Trimming took 5 bases from V and 4 from J, leaving 15 bases between them. The CDR3, as DNA: TGTGCCAGCAGTGGACAGACAAACGCCTATGGCTACACCTTC. Translated, it gives CASSGQTNAYGYTF.

This clonotype was detected ten times or more. This rearrangement joins TRBV6-2 or TRBV6-3 to TRBJ2-7, with TRBD1 matching over 7 bases. The trim removed 2 bases at V and 4 bases at J, leaving 23 bases unmatched. Germline CDR1 MNHEY, CDR2 SVGEGT. This CDR3 region has 20 residues. In nucleotides, the CDR3 is TGTGCCAGCAGTTACCCACTACGATTTACAGGGGTCGCCGATCCTTACGAGCAGTACTTC. This sequence encodes CASSYPLRFTGVADPYEQYF.

Judged by abundance, this clonotype is medium-sized (0.01 to 0.1%). The V gene is TRBV5-1, the J gene TRBJ2-3; TRBD1 aligns across 7 bases. V dropped 7 bases and J dropped 2; count of bases not matched to a gene: 7. This CDR3 region has 14 residues. Germline assignment: CDR1 SGHRS and CDR2 YFSETQ. The CDR3: CASAPGQFTDTQYF. The CDR3 DNA is TGCGCCAGCGCCCCGGGACAGTTCACAGATACGCAGTATTTT. The full variable domain, with the rest looked up from reference TRBV5-1 and TRBJ2-3, is KAGVTQTPRYLIKTRGQQVTLSCSPISGHRSVSWYQQTPGQGLQFLFEYFSETQRNKGNFPGRFSGRQFSNSRSEMNVSTLELGDSALYLCASAPGQFTDTQYFGPGTRLTVL.

By share, this clonotype ranks as medium-sized. The V and J genes are TRBV11-1 and TRBJ2-7, with D hard to call. This CDR3 has 14 residues. Germline lookup yields CDR1 SGHAT and CDR2 FQDESV (reference sequence). The V and J ends lost 1 base and 6 bases respectively, with 13 bases between them. CDR3 DNA sequence: TGTGCCAGCAGCTTAGATCGCCCCCCTAGCGAGCAGTACTTC. Protein: CASSLDRPPSEQYF.

By share of the sample, this clonotype is medium-sized. V usage is TRBV12-3 or TRBV12-4 and J usage is TRBJ2-1, with 7 bases that match TRBD1. The CDR3 spans 16 residues. The V and J ends lost 0 bases and 2 bases, in that order; junction bases with no gene match: 4. In DNA, the CDR3 is TGTGCCAGCAGTTTAGCCGGACAGGCCCCCTACAATGAGCAGTTCTTC. As protein: CASSLAGQAPYNEQFF.

This clonotype occurred a few times. V usage is TRBV11-2 and J usage is TRBJ2-5; 10 bases fit TRBD2. CDR3 length: 15 amino acids. V lost 4 bases to trimming and J lost 4 bases; unmatched junction nucleotides: 6. Germline V gene lookup returns CDR1 SGHAT and CDR2 FQNNGV. As DNA, the CDR3 is TGTGCCAGCAGCTCGGATACTAGCGGGGCAGAGACCCAGTACTTC. Protein: CASSSDTSGAETQYF.

By proportion, this clonotype is medium-sized. CDR3 nucleotide sequence: TGTGCCAGCTCACCAGGGCCCGGGGTCGAGCAGTACTTC. It encodes CASSPGPGVEQYF. J is TRBJ2-7 and V is TRBV18; D may be TRBD2 (5 bases). Trimming removed 2 bases at V and 6 bases at J, with 11 bases between. The CDR3 totals 13 residues. Germline V lookup: CDR1 KGHSH, CDR2 LQKENI.

This clonotype is medium-sized. The chain combines TRBV18 with TRBJ2-7; weak D call: TRBD1 (6 bases). V lost 6 bases to trimming and J lost 3 bases, with 9 bases between them. The germline V gene encodes CDR1 KGHSH and CDR2 LQKENI. The CDR3 length is 12 residues. The DNA of the CDR3 is TGTGCCAGCTCCGACAGGAGCTACGAGCAGTACTTC. It translates to CASSDRSYEQYF.

The V gene is TRBV4-1, the J gene TRBJ2-1; D unclear. V was clipped by 4 bases and J by 8 bases, with 6 bases between them. CDR1 and CDR2 from the germline V gene are MGHRA and YSYEKL. The CDR3 is 11 residues long. CDR3 sequence (DNA): TGCGCCAGCAGCCTAATGGATGAGCAGTTCTTC. Translating it yields CASSLMDEQFF.

This clonotype has at least ten counts. The CDR3: CASSPEGSYGYTF. CDR3 sequence (DNA): TGTGCCAGCTCACCAGAGGGCAGCTATGGCTACACCTTC. V usage is TRBV18 and J usage is TRBJ1-2; D is unresolved. Germline V gene data show CDR1 as KGHSH and CDR2 as LQKENI. CDR3 size: 13 residues. V lost 2 bases and J 4 bases, leaving 8 bases between the germline ends.

In this sample, this clonotype is medium-sized (0.01 to 0.1%). This chain connects TRBV19 to TRBJ1-5, with 9 bases lining up with TRBD1. This CDR3 spans 17 amino acids. Unmatched junction bases numbered 11, after V lost 4 bases and J lost 4 bases. Per germline, CDR1 LNHDA and CDR2 SQIVND (reference sequence). The DNA of the CDR3 is TGTGCCAGTAGTAGAGAACAGGGGGCAAGCTTTAATCAGCCCCAGCATTTT. Its translation: CASSREQGASFNQPQHF.

By sample fraction, this clonotype is medium-sized. The V call is TRBV6-5, the J call TRBJ2-7, with D unclear. The germline V and J ends were trimmed by 6 bases and 6 bases, with 15 bases remaining between them. The CDR3 is 13 amino acids. Germline lookup yields CDR1 MNHEY and CDR2 SVGAGI. The CDR3 here is CASSRLVPGEQYF. The CDR3 DNA reads TGTGCCAGCAGCCGCTTAGTTCCTGGCGAGCAGTACTTC.

This clonotype was observed a handful of times. This chain connects TRBV6-4 to TRBJ1-1, with D uncertain. CDR1 MRHNA and CDR2 SNTAGT come from the germline V gene. CDR3 length: 14 residues. Deletions cut 4 bases from V and 4 bases from J, with 13 bases between. CDR3 region: CASSASDGTTEAFF. The CDR3 coding sequence is TGTGCCAGCAGTGCCTCGGACGGAACCACTGAAGCTTTCTTT.

This clonotype was counted between two and nine times. The chain links TRBV7-2 to TRBJ2-1; D is perhaps TRBD1 or TRBD2 (5 bases each). The CDR3 runs to 13 residues. Germline V CDR1 and CDR2: SGHTA, FQGNSA. The V gene lost 1 base and the J gene lost 14 bases, with 15 bases spanning the gap. DNA of the CDR3: TGTGCCAGCAGCTTAGAACCCGGGACGGAAAAGTTCTTC. It codes for CASSLEPGTEKFF. Filled out from reference TRBV7-2 and TRBJ2-1, the complete variable domain reads GAGVSQSPSNKVTEKGKDVELRCDPISGHTALYWYRQSLGQGLEFLIYFQGNSAPDKSGLPSDRFSAERTGGSVSTLTIQRTQQEDSAVYLCASSLEPGTEKFFGPGTRLTVL.